Listed below are T cell receptor beta chains from one sample, sequenced in a study of tumor-infiltrating lymphocytes in primary liver carcinoma. Via MiXCR, TCRdb re-called the multiplex PCR reads, giving one row per CDR3 protein. The sample yields 150,000 to 200,000 distinct CDR3 sequences, around 85% seen once. The sequenced material came from tumor tissue from primary liver carcinoma. The receptors were gathered from a man between 35 and 55 years old with primary liver carcinoma and hepatitis B virus infection. Each CDR3 is given with its conserved first and last residue. D genes are given only for firm matches. Some rows have no size entry. The others give once, few or many, or a class for an expanded clone.

CDR3: CASSIWKLDTEAFF
DNA: TGTGCCAGTAGTATCTGGAAGCTGGACACCGAAGCTTTCTTT
J: TRBJ1-1
length: 14
V: TRBV19
size: .
D: .

CDR3: CASSLALETFTETQYF
DNA: TGTGCCAGCAGCTTGGCTTTAGAGACCTTCACAGAAACGCAGTATTTT
J: TRBJ2-3
length: 16
V: TRBV5-4
size: .
D: .

CDR3: CSVATSVANTGKLFF
DNA: TGCAGCGTTGCGACTAGCGTGGCGAACACCGGGAAGCTGTTTTTT
J: TRBJ2-2
length: 15
V: TRBV29-1
size: once
D: TRBD2

CDR3: CASSYGGRRWTDTQYF
DNA: TGTGCCAGCAGTTACGGGGGCAGGCGTTGGACAGATACGCAGTATTTT
J: TRBJ2-3
length: 16
V: TRBV6-2/TRBV6-3
size: .
D: .

CDR3: CAGSRRQGGRLNEQFF
DNA: TGTGCCGGCAGTCGTCGACAGGGGGGCCGGTTAAATGAGCAATTCTTC
J: TRBJ2-1
length: 16
V: TRBV14
size: .
D: TRBD1

CDR3: CASTRVFTGELLF
DNA: TGTGCCAGCACTCGGGTTTTCACCGGGGAGCTGTTATTT
J: TRBJ2-2
length: 13
V: TRBV6-1
size: .
D: .

CDR3: CGNSLKGGLTNQPQHF
DNA: TGTGGCAACAGCCTAAAAGGGGGACTGACGAATCAACCCCAGCATTTT
J: TRBJ1-5
length: 16
V: TRBV11-2
size: .
D: .

CDR3: CASSQGQRGGYTF
DNA: TGCGCCAGCAGCCAGGGACAGAGGGGTGGCTACACCTTC
J: TRBJ1-2
length: 13
V: TRBV4-1
size: many
D: TRBD1

CDR3: CASSLGSAGNTQYF
DNA: TGTGCCAGCAGCTTGGGATCAGCGGGAAATACGCAGTATTTT
J: TRBJ2-3
length: 14
V: TRBV7-2
size: once
D: TRBD2

CDR3: CSVEGRGLSEIYNKQFF
DNA: TGTAGCGTTGAAGGGAGGGGCCTATCAGAGATCTACAATAAGCAGTTCTTC
J: TRBJ2-1
length: 17
V: TRBV29-1
size: once
D: TRBD2

CDR3: CASGQGQGVIQETQYF
DNA: TGTGCCAGCGGCCAAGGACAGGGGGTAATCCAAGAAACCCAGTACTTC
J: TRBJ2-5
length: 16
V: TRBV11-1
size: .
D: TRBD1

CDR3: CASSTSGTDIQYF
DNA: TGTGCCAGCAGTACTAGCGGCACAGATATACAGTATTTT
J: TRBJ2-3
length: 13
V: TRBV12-3/TRBV12-4
size: once
D: TRBD2

CDR3: CASSLGGFPDTQYF
DNA: TGCGCCAGCAGCTTGGGGGGGTTCCCAGATACGCAGTATTTT
J: TRBJ2-3
length: 14
V: TRBV5-1
size: many
D: .

CDR3: CSVTSRGGQPQQF
DNA: TGCAGCGTAACCAGCAGGGGCGGCCAGCCCCAGCAATTT
J: TRBJ1-5
length: 13
V: TRBV29-1
size: .
D: .

CDR3: CTSGRREGTDKQYF
DNA: TGCACCAGCGGGAGGCGGGAGGGCACGGATAAGCAGTATTTT
J: TRBJ2-3
length: 14
V: TRBV4-1
size: .
D: TRBD2

CDR3: CSVLLLQGRSYAFF
DNA: TGCAGCGTTCTACTCCTCCAGGGGAGGAGTTACGCTTTCTTT
J: TRBJ1-1
length: 14
V: TRBV29-1
size: .
D: .

CDR3: CGWNQGLAGVGEQYF
DNA: TGTGGCTGGAACCAAGGACTAGCAGGAGTCGGCGAGCAGTACTTC
J: TRBJ2-7
length: 15
V: TRBV30
size: .
D: TRBD2

CDR3: CAWSEGSSGINEQFF
DNA: TGTGCCTGGAGTGAAGGGTCTAGCGGGATAAATGAGCAGTTCTTT
J: TRBJ2-1
length: 15
V: TRBV30
size: few
D: TRBD2

CDR3: CASSLVAGVEHF
DNA: TGTGCCAGCAGCTTAGTCGCGGGGGTCGAGCACTTC
J: TRBJ2-5
length: 12
V: TRBV11-2
size: .
D: TRBD2

CDR3: CARSLTANTEAFF
DNA: TGTGCCAGGAGTTTGACAGCGAACACTGAAGCTTTCTTT
J: TRBJ1-1
length: 13
V: TRBV5-6
size: .
D: .

CDR3: CASSSRPGLAGGARYEQFF
DNA: TGTGCCAGCAGCTCCCGTCCGGGACTAGCGGGAGGGGCGAGGTATGAGCAGTTCTTC
J: TRBJ2-1
length: 19
V: TRBV7-2
size: .
D: TRBD2

CDR3: CAGRLEGVVQYF
DNA: TGTGCCGGCAGACTAGAGGGTGTGGTCCAGTACTTC
J: TRBJ2-5
length: 12
V: TRBV11-2
size: .
D: .

CDR3: CVSSRPGQGSTEAFF
DNA: TGTGTCAGCAGTAGACCGGGACAGGGGAGCACTGAAGCTTTCTTT
J: TRBJ1-1
length: 15
V: TRBV12-3/TRBV12-4
size: .
D: TRBD1

CDR3: CSAGGGANHPQDF
DNA: TGCAGTGCCGGAGGGGGAGCGAATCATCCCCAGGATTTT
J: TRBJ1-5
length: 13
V: TRBV29-1
size: .
D: .

CDR3: CVSSPGHRTGTQYF
DNA: TGTGTCAGCTCACCGGGACACCGCACAGGTACGCAGTATTTT
J: TRBJ2-3
length: 14
V: TRBV19
size: .
D: .

CDR3: CVSSLIVGETQYF
DNA: TGTGTCAGCAGTTTAATAGTGGGAGAGACTCAGTACTTC
J: TRBJ2-5
length: 13
V: TRBV12-3/TRBV12-4
size: .
D: .

CDR3: CVSSLDSLGTDTQYF
DNA: TGTGTCAGCAGCTTAGATTCCCTGGGTACAGATACGCAGTATTTT
J: TRBJ2-3
length: 15
V: TRBV11-2
size: .
D: .

CDR3: CAIRNRRDSSTDTQYF
DNA: TGTGCCATCAGAAATCGAAGGGACAGTAGCACAGATACGCAGTATTTT
J: TRBJ2-3
length: 16
V: TRBV10-3
size: many
D: TRBD1

CDR3: CASRSGFLDYEQNF
DNA: TGTGCCAGCCGAAGCGGTTTTCTGGATTACGAGCAGAACTTC
J: TRBJ2-7
length: 14
V: TRBV6-5
size: .
D: .

CDR3: CSVENGDEQYF
DNA: TGCAGCGTTGAGAATGGGGACGAGCAGTACTTC
J: TRBJ2-7
length: 11
V: TRBV29-1
size: medium-sized
D: .

CDR3: CVSSLLSPSTDTQYF
DNA: TGCGTCAGCAGTTTGCTCAGCCCTTCCACAGATACCCAGTATTTT
J: TRBJ2-3
length: 15
V: TRBV28
size: .
D: .

CDR3: CAISYSNPVYNEQFF
DNA: TGTGCCATCAGTTACTCGAATCCGGTCTACAACGAGCAGTTCTTC
J: TRBJ2-1
length: 15
V: TRBV6-6
size: .
D: .

CDR3: CASSQEASSGANILIF
DNA: TGTGCCAGCAGCCAAGAAGCAAGCTCTGGGGCCAACATCCTGATTTTC
J: TRBJ2-6
length: 16
V: TRBV4-2
size: .
D: .

CDR3: CASSQGTNNERFF
DNA: TGTGCCAGTAGCCAAGGTACAAACAATGAGCGGTTCTTC
J: TRBJ2-1
length: 13
V: TRBV4-2
size: .
D: .

CDR3: CASSSGSMPQYF
DNA: TGTGCCAGCAGTTCAGGAAGTATGCCCCAGTATTTT
J: TRBJ2-3
length: 12
V: TRBV6-2/TRBV6-3
size: .
D: .

CDR3: CASSLRSTDTQCF
DNA: TGTGCCAGTAGCTTGAGGAGCACAGATACGCAGTGTTTT
J: TRBJ2-3
length: 13
V: TRBV5-4
size: .
D: .

CDR3: CVSSQDGSGRGVNVLTF
DNA: TGCGTCAGCAGCCAAGATGGGTCAGGGCGCGGGGTCAACGTCCTGACTTTC
J: TRBJ2-6
length: 17
V: TRBV4-3
size: .
D: .

CDR3: CASSLASFTEAFF
DNA: TGTGCCAGCAGTCTAGCCAGTTTCACAGAAGCTTTCTTT
J: TRBJ1-1
length: 13
V: TRBV6-5
size: .
D: .

CDR3: CTSRRQLDNEQFF
DNA: TGTACCAGCAGGAGGCAGCTGGACAATGAGCAGTTCTTC
J: TRBJ2-1
length: 13
V: TRBV28
size: .
D: .

CDR3: CASIQEGGQNTGELYF
DNA: TGTGCCAGCATCCAAGAGGGGGGTCAGAACACCGGGGAGCTGTATTTT
J: TRBJ2-2
length: 16
V: TRBV4-2
size: .
D: .

CDR3: CSVQRRGCYTEAFF
DNA: TGCAGCGTCCAGCGCCGTGGGTGTTACACTGAAGCTTTCTTT
J: TRBJ1-1
length: 14
V: TRBV29-1
size: .
D: .

CDR3: CASSSFRGGHPYVQYF
DNA: TGTGCCAGCAGTTCCTTCCGAGGAGGACATCCCTACGTACAGTACTTC
J: TRBJ2-7
length: 16
V: TRBV6-2/TRBV6-3
size: .
D: .

CDR3: CARSEIRDNYGYSF
DNA: TGTGCCAGGAGTGAAATTCGGGATAACTATGGCTACTCATTC
J: TRBJ1-2
length: 14
V: TRBV6-2/TRBV6-3
size: .
D: .

CDR3: CASSQDGSGKSDTQYF
DNA: TGTGCCAGTAGCCAGGACGGTAGCGGGAAATCAGATACGCAGTATTTT
J: TRBJ2-3
length: 16
V: TRBV4-2
size: once
D: TRBD2

CDR3: CVSSRRTSGSADTQYF
DNA: TGTGTCAGCAGCCGTCGGACTAGCGGGAGCGCAGATACGCAGTATTTT
J: TRBJ2-3
length: 16
V: TRBV12-3/TRBV12-4
size: .
D: TRBD2

CDR3: CSVGPGGGFYNERLF
DNA: TGCAGCGTTGGACCAGGGGGAGGGTTCTACAATGAGCGGCTCTTC
J: TRBJ2-1
length: 15
V: TRBV29-1
size: .
D: .

CDR3: CASSYSSGGGSQGTQYF
DNA: TGTGCCAGTAGTTACTCGAGTGGTGGCGGGTCCCAAGGGACCCAGTACTTC
J: TRBJ2-5
length: 17
V: TRBV6-5
size: .
D: .

CDR3: CASSQERTSGSVYEEYF
DNA: TGCGCCAGCAGCCAGGAGAGGACTAGCGGAAGTGTTTACGAGGAGTACTTC
J: TRBJ2-7
length: 17
V: TRBV4-1
size: .
D: TRBD2

CDR3: CASRPSGGSYEQYF
DNA: TGTGCCAGCAGACCTAGCGGGGGCTCCTACGAGCAGTACTTC
J: TRBJ2-7
length: 14
V: TRBV7-2
size: .
D: TRBD2

CDR3: CAIRQESATQYNEQFF
DNA: TGCGCAATCAGGCAAGAGTCAGCGACCCAATACAATGAGCAGTTCTTC
J: TRBJ2-1
length: 16
V: TRBV4-1
size: .
D: .

CDR3: CAVAPTGVMTDSQYF
DNA: TGTGCCGTAGCCCCCACAGGGGTGATGACAGATTCGCAGTATTTT
J: TRBJ2-3
length: 15
V: TRBV6-1
size: .
D: TRBD1

CDR3: CVSNLRDTLNGGYTF
DNA: TGTGTCAGTAACCTCCGGGACACCCTTAATGGGGGCTACACCTTC
J: TRBJ1-2
length: 15
V: TRBV6-1
size: .
D: .